This T cell receptor (beta chain) came from a study of shared clonotypes between healthy human individuals. Overall study findings and caveats: It was the non-shared clonotypes that had lower generation probabilities than clonotypes shared by all four donors. Exclusively blood specimens were collected; tissue repertoires likely differ. Richness estimates generally favored naive over memory subsets.

The CDR3 length is 16 residues. CDR1 GTSNPN and CDR2 SVGIG come from the germline V gene (reference sequence). With V trimmed by 0 bases and J by 7 bases, 9 bases remained unmatched. Across several immunoSEQ plates, the genomic DNA of each subset was split evenly. Here immunoSEQ multiplex PCR was the method, and the copy in TCRdb shows in-frame clones only, minus some. Of 850,000 to 1,100,000 clones listed, roughly 80% are singletons. With regard to this clone: Its matching antigen is unknown.

What was sequenced was memory CD4+ T cells from PBMCs. Subset reported: CD45RA-negative fraction. The source is a man aged 18-30 years in good health. Some clones in this sample may be carry-over from other donors' samples. The chain joins TRBV30 to TRBJ2-1; TRBD2 agrees at 10 bases. CDR3 amino acids: CAWSVRGSGRQNEQFF. In DNA, the CDR3 is TGTGCCTGGAGTGTACGGGGTAGCGGGAGGCAAAATGAGCAGTTCTTC.